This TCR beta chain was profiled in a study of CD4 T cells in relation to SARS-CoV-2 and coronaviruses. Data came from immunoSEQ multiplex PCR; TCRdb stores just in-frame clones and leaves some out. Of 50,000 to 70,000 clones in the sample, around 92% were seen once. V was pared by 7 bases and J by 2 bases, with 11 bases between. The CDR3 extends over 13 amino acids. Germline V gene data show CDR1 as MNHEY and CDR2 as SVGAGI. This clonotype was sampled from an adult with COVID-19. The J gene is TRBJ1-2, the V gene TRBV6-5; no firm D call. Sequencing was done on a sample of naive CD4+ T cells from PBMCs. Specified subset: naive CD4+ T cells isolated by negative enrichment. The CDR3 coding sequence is TGTGCCAGCAATCCCACGAGGAACTATGGCTACACCTTC. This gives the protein CASNPTRNYGYTF.